This entry describes one TCR beta chain. Its target is not known. The data were obtained in a study of cytomegalovirus exposure and HLA in healthy donors. 60 Vbeta and 13 Jbeta primers were used in PCR. TCRdb's table, derived via immunoSEQ multiplex PCR, lists solely in-frame clones and lacks some. The table for this sample gives around 140,000 clones. CDR1 and CDR2 from the germline V gene are LNHDA and SQIVND (reference sequence). The CDR3 totals 16 residues. After removal of 5 bases from V and 4 bases from J, the junction contained 8 bases not matched to a gene. Study conclusions and caveats: Trimming of TCR beta V- and J-genes showed a link, identified in a later analysis, to a missense DCLRE1C variant. The study labeled fewer than 200 TCR beta chains cytomegalovirus-associated. Later on, analysis showed that most CMV-associated TCR beta chains appeared to be HLA-restricted.

This chain links TRBV19 with TRBJ2-7, with 13 bases matching TRBD2. Sequenced sample: PBMCs. This clonotype originated in a woman between 40 and 55 years old in good health and CMV-seropositive. CDR3 in amino acids: CASSPGLAGVRYEQYF. The DNA for the CDR3 is TGTGCCAGTAGTCCCGGACTAGCGGGAGTCAGGTACGAGCAGTACTTC.